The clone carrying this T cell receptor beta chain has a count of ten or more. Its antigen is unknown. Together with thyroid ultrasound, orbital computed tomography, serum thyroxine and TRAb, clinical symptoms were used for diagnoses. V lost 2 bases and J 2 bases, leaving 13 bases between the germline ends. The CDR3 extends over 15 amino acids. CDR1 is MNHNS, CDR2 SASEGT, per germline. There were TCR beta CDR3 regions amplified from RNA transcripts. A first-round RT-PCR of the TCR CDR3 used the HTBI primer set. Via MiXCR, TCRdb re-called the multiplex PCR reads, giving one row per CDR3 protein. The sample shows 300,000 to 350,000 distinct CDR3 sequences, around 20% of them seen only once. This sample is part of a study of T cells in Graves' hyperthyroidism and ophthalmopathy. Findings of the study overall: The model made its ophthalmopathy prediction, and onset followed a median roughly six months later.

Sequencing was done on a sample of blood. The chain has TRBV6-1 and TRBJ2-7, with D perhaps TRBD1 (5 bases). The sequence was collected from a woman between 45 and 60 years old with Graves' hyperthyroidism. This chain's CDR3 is CASSELRGLTYEQYF. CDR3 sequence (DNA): TGTGCCAGCAGTGAACTAAGGGGCCTGACCTACGAGCAGTACTTC.